These T cell receptor beta chains were read from a single sample in a study of technical replicates of blood from a handful of donors. This table comes from immunoSEQ multiplex PCR, and its TCRdb copy is limited to in-frame clones, with some not included. The sample consists of tens of thousands of clones, around 92% of them appearing once. Sequenced sample: PBMCs. The receptors were gathered from a human donor in good health. Some clones in this sample may be carry-over from other donors' samples. Both conserved end residues are part of each CDR3. D genes are given only for firm matches. Not all rows give a size; the values are once, few, many and, for expanded clones, a class.

CDR3 length	clone size	D gene	V gene	J gene	CDR3 DNA	CDR3 protein
15	-	TRBD1	TRBV10-3	TRBJ2-2	TGTGCCATCACCCCCACGACAGGGGGGGCCGGGGAGCTGTTTTTT	CAITPTTGGAGELFF
14	-	-	TRBV30	TRBJ2-7	TGTGCCTGGAGTGTCCCACAGGGAGTAGTGGAGCAGTACTTC	CAWSVPQGVVEQYF
14	once	-	TRBV9	TRBJ1-1	TGTGCCAGCACCCAACTCTCGACAGACGCCGAAGCTTTCTTT	CASTQLSTDAEAFF
14	-	TRBD2	TRBV4-2	TRBJ2-1	TGTGCCAGCAGCACTGGGACTAGCGGTACGGGGCAGTTCTTC	CASSTGTSGTGQFF
15	-	TRBD2	TRBV13	TRBJ2-1	TGTGCCAGCAGCTCCCGACTAGCGGGGAACAATGAGCAGTTCTTC	CASSSRLAGNNEQFF
12	-	-	TRBV5-6	TRBJ1-2	TGTGCCAGCACCCTGGAGGGCTATGGCTACACCTTC	CASTLEGYGYTF
12	-	TRBD1	TRBV29-1	TRBJ2-7	TGCAGCGTTGACGACCTTAGACAGGGCCAATACTTC	CSVDDLRQGQYF
16	-	TRBD2	TRBV5-4	TRBJ2-7	TGTGCCAGCAGCAGGACGGGCGGGAGGGCCTCTTACGAGCAGTACTTC	CASSRTGGRASYEQYF
14	-	-	TRBV18	TRBJ2-7	TGTGCCAGCTCACAGTCAGGGGTTTATAACGAGCAGTACTTC	CASSQSGVYNEQYF
15	once	-	TRBV9	TRBJ2-1	TGTGCCAGCAGCGTAGGTCTAGGGGGATACAATGAGCAGTTCTTC	CASSVGLGGYNEQFF
13	-	-	TRBV2	TRBJ2-5	TGTGCCAGCAAGGGGGAGAGGGGAGAGACCCAGTACTTC	CASKGERGETQYF
15	-	TRBD1	TRBV9	TRBJ1-2	TGTGCCAGCAGCGCCAGACAGGGGGCGAACTATGGCTACACCTTC	CASSARQGANYGYTF
15	-	TRBD2	TRBV5-6	TRBJ2-5	TGTGCCAGCACGTTTAGCGGGGGGGCCGGGGAGACCCAGTACTTC	CASTFSGGAGETQYF
13	-	-	TRBV6-1	TRBJ2-1	TGTGCCAGCAGTGAAAGGAGGCAGCTCCAGCAGTTCTTC	CASSERRQLQQFF
15	once	-	TRBV2	TRBJ1-6	TGTGCCAGCAGTGGGGGGGGCCCCTATAATTCACCCCTCCACTTT	CASSGGGPYNSPLHF
13	once	TRBD1	TRBV7-2	TRBJ1-5	TGTGCCAGCAGCTTAAGGGGGCAGCAGCCCCAGCATTTT	CASSLRGQQPQHF
17	-	TRBD2	TRBV15	TRBJ2-1	TGTGCCACCAGCAGAGGTAGCGGGGGGGGAACCTTCTATGAGCAGTTCTTC	CATSRGSGGGTFYEQFF
14	-	-	TRBV29-1	TRBJ1-1	TGCAGCGTCCTCCCCGGGGGGGGTGGTACTGAAGCTTTCTTT	CSVLPGGGGTEAFF
15	-	-	TRBV5-5	TRBJ2-2	TGTGCCAGCAGCTTGGCAGGACTGAACACCGGGGAGCTGTTTTTT	CASSLAGLNTGELFF
18	-	TRBD1	TRBV9	TRBJ2-3	TGTGCCAGCAGCGCCCAACGCCGTCAGGGACAGTGGACAGATACGCAGTATTTT	CASSAQRRQGQWTDTQYF
14	medium-sized	-	TRBV5-1	TRBJ2-3	TGCGCCAGCAGCCCGGAGGGCTCCACAGATACGCAGTATTTT	CASSPEGSTDTQYF
15	-	TRBD2	TRBV7-2	TRBJ2-7	TGTGCCAGCAGCTACCCAGCGGGAGGGGCCTACGAGCAGTACTTC	CASSYPAGGAYEQYF
14	-	TRBD1	TRBV6-1	TRBJ1-5	TGTGCCAGCAGCCCAGACAGGGTTGGTCAGCCCCAGCATTTT	CASSPDRVGQPQHF
15	few	TRBD1	TRBV15	TRBJ2-2	TGTGCCACCAGTAGACAGGGGGCGATCAATCAGGAGCTGTTTTTT	CATSRQGAINQELFF
15	-	TRBD1	TRBV6-6	TRBJ1-2	TGTGCCAGCAGGGATTCCGGGACAGACAACTATGGCTACACCTTC	CASRDSGTDNYGYTF
11	-	-	TRBV6-5	TRBJ1-2	TGTGCCAGCGGGGCTCAACGGGGCTACACCTTC	CASGAQRGYTF
17	-	TRBD2	TRBV7-9	TRBJ2-1	TGTGCCAGCAGCTCAGGCGGGTTAGCGGGAGGGAGGAATGAGCAGTTCTTC	CASSSGGLAGGRNEQFF
16	-	TRBD1	TRBV7-9	TRBJ1-1	TGTGCCAGCAGCCATCACTCCGGGACAGGGCGGACTGAAGCTTTCTTT	CASSHHSGTGRTEAFF
15	-	TRBD2	TRBV27	TRBJ2-5	TGTGCCAGCAGTTTACTCGGGACTAGCCTAGAGACCCAGTACTTC	CASSLLGTSLETQYF
19	-	TRBD2	TRBV13	TRBJ2-7	TGTGCCAGCAGCTTAGGCGGACTAGCGGGGGCGTTTCCGAACTACGAGCAGTACTTC	CASSLGGLAGAFPNYEQYF
14	-	-	TRBV5-6	TRBJ1-2	TGTGCCAGCAGCTCCATAGGGGTAGATCAAGGCTACACCTTC	CASSSIGVDQGYTF
15	-	-	TRBV23-1	TRBJ2-7	TGCGCCAGCAGTCGGCGGCGGGACGAAGAAGCGGAGCAGTACTTC	CASSRRRDEEAEQYF
15	-	-	TRBV2	TRBJ1-6	TGTGCCAGCAGCATAGAAAGCTCCTATAATTCACCCCTCCACTTT	CASSIESSYNSPLHF
18	-	-	TRBV27	TRBJ2-3	TGTGCCAGCAGTTTACGCGTTCCGGGCAGGGCTAGCACAGATACGCAGTATTTT	CASSLRVPGRASTDTQYF
13	-	TRBD1	TRBV29-1	TRBJ2-7	TGCAGCGCTAGGGGACAGGGAGTGGTCGAGCAGTACTTC	CSARGQGVVEQYF
13	-	TRBD1	TRBV7-2	TRBJ1-1	TGTGCCAGCAGCTTAGACAGGGGGGATCAGGCTTTCTTT	CASSLDRGDQAFF
14	-	-	TRBV5-6	TRBJ1-2	TGTGCCAGCAGCCCGGACACTTATAACTATGGCTACACCTTC	CASSPDTYNYGYTF
14	-	TRBD2	TRBV5-4	TRBJ2-7	TGTGCCAGCAGAGAAGCGGGAGGGCCTTTCGAGCAGTACTTC	CASREAGGPFEQYF
14	once	TRBD1	TRBV18	TRBJ1-6	TGTGCCAGCTCACGGGACAGGCTTAATTCACCCCTCCACTTT	CASSRDRLNSPLHF
16	-	TRBD2	TRBV10-3	TRBJ2-2	TGTGCCATCAGAGCTACTAGCGGGGGGAACACCGGGGAGCTGTTTTTT	CAIRATSGGNTGELFF
11	-	-	TRBV20-1	TRBJ2-7	TGCAGTGCTAGGTTCGGTTACGAGCAGTACTTC	CSARFGYEQYF
18	-	TRBD1	TRBV7-9	TRBJ1-6	TGTGCCAGCAGCTACTCAGGAGGGACAGGGGGCTGGAATTCACCCCTCCACTTT	CASSYSGGTGGWNSPLHF
20	-	-	TRBV21-1	TRBJ2-3	TGTGCCAGCAGCAAAGGCCCGTCGGCTAGCGGGAGGGCGCCCACAGATACGCAGTATTTT	CASSKGPSASGRAPTDTQYF
14	-	-	TRBV5-4	TRBJ2-7	TGTGCCAGCAGCTCAGGGGTGAGCTCCTACGAGCAGTACTTC	CASSSGVSSYEQYF
17	-	-	TRBV4-1	TRBJ1-2	TGCGCCAGCAGCCATTATCCCCTTACCCCCACAAACTATGGCTACACCTTC	CASSHYPLTPTNYGYTF
15	-	-	TRBV15	TRBJ2-5	TGTGCCACCAGCAGAGATCAGGGAGGGGGAAAGACCCAGTACTTC	CATSRDQGGGKTQYF
15	-	TRBD1	TRBV4-3	TRBJ1-6	TGCGCCAGCAGCCTTCAGACAGGGCAGAATTCACCCCTCCACTTT	CASSLQTGQNSPLHF
15	-	-	TRBV4-2	TRBJ2-2	TGTGCCAGCAGCCAAACTAGCCCAGACACCGGGGAGCTGTTTTTT	CASSQTSPDTGELFF
16	-	-	TRBV7-3	TRBJ2-2	TGTGCCAGCAGCTTGTCGAGGGTTATGAGCACCGGGGAGCTGTTTTTT	CASSLSRVMSTGELFF
15	-	TRBD2	TRBV7-8	TRBJ2-7	TGTGCCAGCAGTCCCTTTACTAGCGGCCCCTACGAGCAGTACTTC	CASSPFTSGPYEQYF
14	-	TRBD1	TRBV4-2	TRBJ1-1	TGTGCCAGCAGCCAGGGACAGTTATCCACTGAAGCTTTCTTT	CASSQGQLSTEAFF